The rows below give T cell receptor beta chains drawn from one sample of a study of blood T cell repertoires in COVID-19. The repertoire was sequenced with immunoSEQ multiplex PCR; TCRdb's copy has only in-frame clones and lacks some. The table lists about 51,000 clones, more than 75% of them singletons. Sequencing was performed on peripheral blood. Every receptor here comes from a middle-aged man with active COVID-19. Each CDR3 is given with its conserved first and last residue. Each record gives: clone size, V gene, D gene, J gene, CDR3 protein, CDR3 DNA. The D gene is left open where the match is weak. Where a row states a size, it is once, few, many or the class of an expanded clone; other rows omit it.

-	TRBV19	-	TRBJ1-2	CASSPVGGLTNYGYTF	TGTGCCAGTAGTCCCGTGGGCGGGCTGACTAACTATGGCTACACCTTC
-	TRBV24-1	-	TRBJ2-3	CATSGRGTTDTQYF	TGTGCCACCTCTGGACGGGGAACCACAGATACGCAGTATTTT
-	TRBV4-1	-	TRBJ2-7	CASSQGLSGRYEQYF	TGCGCCAGCAGCCAGGGACTGTCAGGAAGGTACGAGCAGTACTTC
few	TRBV7-8	TRBD1	TRBJ1-6	CASSSPFQGANSPLHF	TGTGCCAGCAGCTCGCCGTTCCAGGGGGCAAATTCACCCCTCCACTTT
-	TRBV19	-	TRBJ2-1	CASSIGGGSYNEQFF	TGTGCCAGTAGTATAGGAGGGGGCTCCTACAATGAGCAGTTCTTC
-	TRBV11-3	TRBD1	TRBJ1-1	CASSRGTGKDTEAFF	TGTGCCAGCAGTCGGGGGACAGGGAAAGACACTGAAGCTTTCTTT
-	TRBV5-1	-	TRBJ2-6	CASSLDPFSGANVLTF	TGCGCCAGCAGCTTGGATCCGTTCTCTGGGGCCAACGTCCTGACTTTC
-	TRBV5-1	-	TRBJ1-2	CASSLEDSVYGYTF	TGCGCCAGCAGCCTAGAGGACAGTGTCTATGGCTACACCTTC
-	TRBV6-6	-	TRBJ2-3	CASSYGQLSTDTQYF	TGTGCCAGCAGTTACGGGCAGCTTAGCACAGATACGCAGTATTTT
-	TRBV14	-	TRBJ1-4	CASSRGGLEKLFF	TGTGCCAGCAGCCGCGGAGGGCTGGAAAAACTGTTTTTT
-	TRBV10-1	TRBD1	TRBJ2-3	CASRGQGADTQYF	TGCGCCAGCAGGGGACAGGGGGCAGATACGCAGTATTTT
-	TRBV4-1	TRBD2	TRBJ2-2	CASRLAVGTGELFF	TGCGCCAGCAGACTAGCGGTGGGCACCGGGGAGCTGTTTTTT
-	TRBV6-5	TRBD2	TRBJ2-7	CASSYREGPYEQYF	TGTGCCAGCAGTTACCGGGAGGGGCCCTACGAGCAGTACTTC
once	TRBV5-6	TRBD2	TRBJ2-4	CASSRTSGSLWAKNIQYF	TGTGCCAGCAGCCGGACTAGCGGGAGTTTATGGGCCAAAAACATTCAGTACTTC
-	TRBV2	-	TRBJ2-7	CASRAPGSGPRRSYEQYF	TGTGCCAGCAGAGCCCCAGGATCCGGCCCTCGCAGGTCCTACGAGCAGTACTTC
-	TRBV2	-	TRBJ1-1	CASSVVANTEAFF	TGTGCCAGCAGCGTGGTAGCCAACACTGAAGCTTTCTTT
-	TRBV11-2	-	TRBJ2-6	CASSLVAGEANVLTF	TGTGCCAGCAGCTTAGTGGCAGGGGAGGCCAACGTCCTGACTTTC
-	TRBV4-2	-	TRBJ1-1	CASSQWAGSTEAFF	TGTGCCAGCAGCCAATGGGCCGGGAGCACTGAAGCTTTCTTT
-	TRBV6-2/TRBV6-3	-	TRBJ2-1	CASSYQRNSYNEQFF	TGTGCCAGCAGTTACCAGCGGAACTCCTACAATGAGCAGTTCTTC
-	TRBV2	-	TRBJ2-2	CASVQELANTGELFF	TGTGCCAGCGTTCAAGAGCTTGCGAACACCGGGGAGCTGTTTTTT
-	TRBV5-1	-	TRBJ2-6	CASSLAPSSGANVLTF	TGCGCCAGCAGCTTGGCTCCCTCCTCTGGGGCCAACGTCCTGACTTTC
few	TRBV7-8	-	TRBJ1-1	CASSLVSRAGAFF	TGTGCCAGCAGCTTAGTCTCCAGGGCAGGAGCTTTCTTT
few	TRBV27	-	TRBJ1-2	CASRGTSNYGYTF	TGTGCCAGCAGGGGGACTTCTAACTATGGCTACACCTTC
once	TRBV27	TRBD2	TRBJ2-2	CASSLFGGANTGELFF	TGTGCCAGCAGTTTATTTGGGGGGGCGAACACCGGGGAGCTGTTTTTT
-	TRBV6-4	TRBD2	TRBJ2-1	CASSATSGGSNEQFF	TGTGCCAGCAGTGCAACTAGCGGGGGGAGTAATGAGCAGTTCTTC
-	TRBV2	-	TRBJ2-1	CASSEVESSYNEQFF	TGTGCCAGCAGTGAGGTAGAAAGCTCCTACAATGAGCAGTTCTTC
-	TRBV4-3	-	TRBJ1-1	CASSQEWSPQWPTEAFF	TGCGCCAGCAGCCAAGAGTGGTCACCCCAGTGGCCCACTGAAGCTTTCTTT
-	TRBV7-7	-	TRBJ2-2	CASSKAGVNTGELFF	TGTGCTAGCAGCAAAGCGGGTGTCAACACCGGGGAGCTGTTTTTT
-	TRBV5-1	-	TRBJ1-1	CASSQGSWGLAEAFF	TGCGCCAGCAGTCAGGGCTCGTGGGGTCTTGCTGAAGCTTTCTTT
few	TRBV11-2	-	TRBJ1-3	CASSPQGAGNTIYF	TGTGCCAGCAGCCCACAGGGCGCTGGAAACACCATATATTTT
once	TRBV4-2	-	TRBJ1-1	CASSQGVGEGLNTEAFF	TGTGCCAGCAGCCAAGGGGTAGGGGAAGGGTTGAACACTGAAGCTTTCTTT
-	TRBV27	TRBD1	TRBJ1-5	CASSPQTGLQPQHF	TGTGCCAGCAGTCCCCAGACAGGGCTTCAGCCCCAGCATTTT
few	TRBV6-5	TRBD1	TRBJ1-1	CASRATGDTEAFF	TGTGCCAGCAGAGCGACAGGGGACACTGAAGCTTTCTTT
-	TRBV6-5	TRBD2	TRBJ2-2	CASSSGKYGELFF	TGTGCCAGCAGTAGCGGGAAATACGGGGAGCTGTTTTTT
-	TRBV15	-	TRBJ1-5	CATSRDRPQKGQPQHF	TGTGCCACCAGCAGAGATCGACCACAGAAAGGCCAGCCCCAGCATTTT
once	TRBV7-2	-	TRBJ2-5	CASSLVRAGETQYF	TGTGCCAGCAGCTTAGTCAGGGCTGGGGAGACCCAGTACTTC
-	TRBV5-1	TRBD2	TRBJ2-3	CASSLGTSGRTDTQYF	TGCGCCAGCAGCCTCGGGACTAGCGGGCGCACAGATACGCAGTATTTT